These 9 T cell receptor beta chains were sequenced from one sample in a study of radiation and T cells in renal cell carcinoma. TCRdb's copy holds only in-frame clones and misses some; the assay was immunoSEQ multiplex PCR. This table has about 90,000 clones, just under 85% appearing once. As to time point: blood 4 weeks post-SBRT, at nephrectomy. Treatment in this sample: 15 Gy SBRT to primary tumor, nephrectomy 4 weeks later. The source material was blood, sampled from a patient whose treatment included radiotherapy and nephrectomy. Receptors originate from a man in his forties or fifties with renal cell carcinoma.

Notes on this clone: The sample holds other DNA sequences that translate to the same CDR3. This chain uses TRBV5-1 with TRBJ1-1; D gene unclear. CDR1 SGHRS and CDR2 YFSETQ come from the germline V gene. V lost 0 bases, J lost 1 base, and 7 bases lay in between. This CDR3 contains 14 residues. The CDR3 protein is CASSLGAANTEAFF. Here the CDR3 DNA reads TGCGCCAGCAGCTTGGGGGCAGCGAACACTGAAGCTTTCTTT.

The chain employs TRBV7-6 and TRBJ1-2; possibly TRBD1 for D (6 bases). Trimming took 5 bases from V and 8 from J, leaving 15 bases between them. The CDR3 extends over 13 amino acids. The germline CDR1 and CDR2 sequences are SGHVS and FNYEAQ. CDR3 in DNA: TGTGCCAGCAGCCCCGTGGCAGGGGAAGGCTACACCTTC. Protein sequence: CASSPVAGEGYTF.

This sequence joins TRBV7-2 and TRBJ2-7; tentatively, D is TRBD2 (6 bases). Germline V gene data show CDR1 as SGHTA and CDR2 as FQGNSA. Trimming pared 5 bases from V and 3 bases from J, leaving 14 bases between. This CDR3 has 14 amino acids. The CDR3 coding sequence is TGTGCCAGCAGCACGGACTACAATAGCTACGAGCAGTACTTC. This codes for CASSTDYNSYEQYF.

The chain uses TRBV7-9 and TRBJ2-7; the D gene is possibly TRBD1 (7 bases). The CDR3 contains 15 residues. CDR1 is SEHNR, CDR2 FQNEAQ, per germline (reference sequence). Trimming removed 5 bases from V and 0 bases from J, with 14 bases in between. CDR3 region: CASSRGQGDSYEQYF. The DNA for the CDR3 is TGTGCCAGCAGCCGGGGGCAGGGGGACTCCTACGAGCAGTACTTC.

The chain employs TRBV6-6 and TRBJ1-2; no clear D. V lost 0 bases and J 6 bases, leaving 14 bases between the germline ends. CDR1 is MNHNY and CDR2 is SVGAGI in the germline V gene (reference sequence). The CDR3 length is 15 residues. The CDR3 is CASSYSRTPRDGYTF. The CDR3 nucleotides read TGTGCCAGCAGTTACTCGAGAACCCCTCGGGATGGCTACACCTTC.

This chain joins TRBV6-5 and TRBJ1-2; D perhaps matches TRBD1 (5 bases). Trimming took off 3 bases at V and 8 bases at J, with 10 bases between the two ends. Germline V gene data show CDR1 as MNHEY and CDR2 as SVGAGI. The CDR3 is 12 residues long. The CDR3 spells CASSYWGIGYTF. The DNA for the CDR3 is TGTGCCAGCAGTTATTGGGGGATCGGCTACACCTTC.

This chain's CDR3 is CASSVSASGGVQETQYF. CDR3 coding DNA: TGTGCCAGCAGCGTTTCGGCTAGCGGGGGAGTCCAAGAGACCCAGTACTTC. This chain joins TRBV9 and TRBJ2-5, with 10 bases matching TRBD2. Losses at the gene ends were 2 bases for V and 1 base for J; bases not matched to a gene: 8. This CDR3 spans 17 amino acids. The germline CDR1 and CDR2 sequences are SGDLS and YYNGEE. The full variable domain, rest sourced from reference TRBV9 and TRBJ2-5, is DSGVTQTPKHLITATGQRVTLRCSPRSGDLSVYWYQQSLDQGLQFLIQYYNGEERAKGNILERFSAQQFPDLHSELNLSSLELGDSALYFCASSVSASGGVQETQYFGPGTRLLVL.

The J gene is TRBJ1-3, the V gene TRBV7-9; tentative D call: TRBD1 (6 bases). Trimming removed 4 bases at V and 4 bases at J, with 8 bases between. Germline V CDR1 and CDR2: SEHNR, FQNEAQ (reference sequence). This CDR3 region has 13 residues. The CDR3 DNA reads TGTGCCAGCAGCTGGACAGACGGAAACACCATATATTTT. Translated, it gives CASSWTDGNTIYF. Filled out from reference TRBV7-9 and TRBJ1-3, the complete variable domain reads DTGVSQNPRHKITKRGQNVTFRCDPISEHNRLYWYRQTLGQGPEFLTYFQNEAQLEKSRLLSDRFSAERPKGSFSTLEIQRTEQGDSAMYLCASSWTDGNTIYFGEGSWLTVV.

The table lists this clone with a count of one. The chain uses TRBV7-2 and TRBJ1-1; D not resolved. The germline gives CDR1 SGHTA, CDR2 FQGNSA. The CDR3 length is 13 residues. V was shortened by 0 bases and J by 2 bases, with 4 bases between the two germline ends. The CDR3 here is CASSLARNTEAFF. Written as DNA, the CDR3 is TGTGCCAGCAGCTTAGCCAGAAACACTGAAGCTTTCTTT.